The table lists the clone carrying this T cell receptor (beta chain) with a few counts. It was with a sample-barcoded 5' primer and a J-beta primer mix that a second PCR of about 6 to 12 cycles was run. Unique molecular identifiers of 12 random nucleotides labeled each cDNA. In TCRdb, the 5' RACE reads were re-called with MiXCR into one record per CDR3 protein. The data hold about 1.1 million distinct CDR3 sequences, with around two fifths observed a single time. The source of the sample is a study of blood T cells in healthy people across ages. V was pared by 7 bases and J by 5 bases, with 6 bases of the junction left unmatched. Germline V gene lookup returns CDR1 DFQATT and CDR2 SNEGSKA (reference sequence). The CDR3 has 13 residues.

The clonotype comes from a man between 18 and 35 years old in good health. Sequenced material: blood. This chain links TRBV20-1 with TRBJ2-1; the match to TRBD2 covers 9 bases. CDR3 sequence (DNA): TGCAGTGAGGAGCGGGGGGACCACAATGAGCAGTTCTTC. This sequence encodes CSEERGDHNEQFF.